Detailed here is one T cell receptor beta chain. The record originates from a study of blood T cells in healthy people across ages. Sample-barcoded 5' priming and a J-beta primer mix drove a second PCR of roughly 7 to 11 cycles. One entry per CDR3 protein results from TCRdb running MiXCR on the 5' RACE reads. The table includes under 2 million distinct CDR3 sequences, almost 35% detected once. Each individual donor underwent a draw of about 9.1 milliliters of peripheral blood. Total RNA extracted from each sample amounted to at least 6 micrograms. The sample consisted of blood. The clonotype comes from a woman between 25 and 40 years old in good health.

This chain's CDR3 is CASSVALDRNDNEQFF. CDR3 DNA: TGTGCCAGCAGCGTAGCTTTGGACAGGAATGATAATGAGCAGTTCTTC. This rearrangement joins TRBV9 to TRBJ2-1; TRBD1 aligns across 7 bases. V lost 0 bases and J lost 7; bases outside the gene matches: 10. Per the germline V gene, CDR1 is SGDLS and CDR2 is YYNGEE. This CDR3 is 16 amino acids long.